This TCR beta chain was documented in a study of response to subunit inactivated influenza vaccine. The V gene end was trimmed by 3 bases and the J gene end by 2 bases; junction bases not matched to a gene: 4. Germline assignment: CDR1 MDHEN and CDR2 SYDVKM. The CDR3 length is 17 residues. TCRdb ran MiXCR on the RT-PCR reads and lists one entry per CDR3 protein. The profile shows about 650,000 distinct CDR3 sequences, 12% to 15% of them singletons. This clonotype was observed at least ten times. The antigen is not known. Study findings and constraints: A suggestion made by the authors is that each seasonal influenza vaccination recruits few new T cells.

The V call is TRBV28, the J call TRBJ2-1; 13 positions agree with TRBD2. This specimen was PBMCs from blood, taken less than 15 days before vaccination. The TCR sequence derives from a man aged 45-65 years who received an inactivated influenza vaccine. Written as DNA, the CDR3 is TGTGCCAGCAGTTTTCCCACTAGCGGGAGGGCCTACAATGAGCAGTTCTTC. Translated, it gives CASSFPTSGRAYNEQFF. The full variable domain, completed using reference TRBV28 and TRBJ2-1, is DVKVTQSSRYLVKRTGEKVFLECVQDMDHENMFWYRQDPGLGLRLIYFSYDVKMKEKGDIPEGYSVSREKKERFSLILESASTNQTSMYLCASSFPTSGRAYNEQFFGPGTRLTVL.